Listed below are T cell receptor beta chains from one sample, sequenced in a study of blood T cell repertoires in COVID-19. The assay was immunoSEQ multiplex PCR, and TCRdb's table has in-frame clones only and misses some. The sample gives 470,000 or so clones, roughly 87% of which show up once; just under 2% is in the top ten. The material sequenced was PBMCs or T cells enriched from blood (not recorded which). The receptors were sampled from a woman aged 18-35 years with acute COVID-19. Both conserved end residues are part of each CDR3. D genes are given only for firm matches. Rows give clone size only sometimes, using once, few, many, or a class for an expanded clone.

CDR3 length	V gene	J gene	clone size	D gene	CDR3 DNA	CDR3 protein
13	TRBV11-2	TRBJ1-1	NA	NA	TGTGCCAGCAGCTACCCAGGGGAGGGGGAAGCTTTCTTT	CASSYPGEGEAFF
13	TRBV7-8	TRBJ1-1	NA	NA	TGTGCCAGCAGCTCACTAGCGAACACTGAAGCTTTCTTT	CASSSLANTEAFF
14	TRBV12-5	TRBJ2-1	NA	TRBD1	TGTGCTAGTGGGCCGGGACAGGGGAGCGATGAGCAGTTCTTC	CASGPGQGSDEQFF
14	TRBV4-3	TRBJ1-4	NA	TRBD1	TGCGCCAGCAGCCCACAGGGGGAAGAGGAAAAACTGTTTTTT	CASSPQGEEEKLFF
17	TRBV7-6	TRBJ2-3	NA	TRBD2	TGTGCCAGCAGCTTACGCCCAGCGGGAGGACTCACAGATACGCAGTATTTT	CASSLRPAGGLTDTQYF
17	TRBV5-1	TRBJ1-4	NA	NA	TGCGCCAGCAGCCAAATACCAACAGGGTCGACTAATGAAAAACTGTTTTTT	CASSQIPTGSTNEKLFF
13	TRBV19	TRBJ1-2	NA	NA	TGTGCCAGTAGTATAGCATCAGGGGTCGGCTACACCTTC	CASSIASGVGYTF
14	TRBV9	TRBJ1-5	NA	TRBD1	TGTGCCAGCAGCACAGGGGAGCCGGATCAGCCCCAGCATTTT	CASSTGEPDQPQHF
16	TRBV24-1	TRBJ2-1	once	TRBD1	TGTGCCACCAGTGAGGGGACAGGGGGAGCCTACAATGAGCAGTTCTTC	CATSEGTGGAYNEQFF
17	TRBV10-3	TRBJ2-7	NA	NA	TGTGCCATCAGTGAGTTTGTATACGGGACACCCAACTACGAGCAGTACTTC	CAISEFVYGTPNYEQYF
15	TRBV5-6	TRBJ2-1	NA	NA	TGTGCCAGCGCGCCCCCGTGGAGCTCCTACAATGAGCAGTTCTTC	CASAPPWSSYNEQFF
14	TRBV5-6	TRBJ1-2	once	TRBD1	TGTGCCAGCAGCCCGAGGACAGGGAAGTACGGCTACACCTTC	CASSPRTGKYGYTF
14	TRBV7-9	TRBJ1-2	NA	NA	TGTGCCAGCAGCCTCGTAGACTCTAACTATGGCTACACCTTC	CASSLVDSNYGYTF
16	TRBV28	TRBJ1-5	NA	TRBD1	TGTGCCAGCAGTTTACCTCAACAGGGGGCGCGGCAGCCCCAGCATTTT	CASSLPQQGARQPQHF
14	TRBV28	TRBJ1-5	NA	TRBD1	TGTGCCAGCACCGGGACAGGGGTTTCTCAGCCCCAGCATTTT	CASTGTGVSQPQHF
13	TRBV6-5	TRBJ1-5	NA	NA	TGTGCCAGCACACAGGGTATCAATCAGCCCCAGCATTTT	CASTQGINQPQHF
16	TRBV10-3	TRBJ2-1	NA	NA	TGTGCCATCAGCTACCCTAGCGAAAGCTCCTACAATGAGCAGTTCTTC	CAISYPSESSYNEQFF
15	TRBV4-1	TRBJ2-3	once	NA	TGCGCCAGCAGCCAAGCGGGGGAACCCACAGATACGCAGTATTTT	CASSQAGEPTDTQYF
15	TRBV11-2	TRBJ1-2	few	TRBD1	TGTGCCAGCAGCCCCCGGACAGGGGCGGACTATGGCTACACCTTC	CASSPRTGADYGYTF
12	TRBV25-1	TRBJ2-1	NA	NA	TGTGCCAGCAGGTCATCGGGGAATGAGCAGTTCTTC	CASRSSGNEQFF
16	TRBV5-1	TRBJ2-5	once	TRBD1	TGCGCCAGCAGCTTGGGGGGGACAGAGTTTTCAGAGACCCAGTACTTC	CASSLGGTEFSETQYF
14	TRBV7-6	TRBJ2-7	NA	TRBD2	TGTGCCAGCAGCATACTAGCGGGCGTCAACGAGCAGTACTTC	CASSILAGVNEQYF
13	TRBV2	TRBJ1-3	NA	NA	TGTGCCAGCAGTAGCAGGGGAGGAAACACCATATATTTT	CASSSRGGNTIYF
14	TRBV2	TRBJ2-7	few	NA	TGTGCCAGCAGGTTGGGGCAGGGGACCTACGAGCAGTACTTC	CASRLGQGTYEQYF
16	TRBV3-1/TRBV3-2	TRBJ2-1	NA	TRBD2	TGTGCCAGCAGCCAAGGGGTAGCGGGAGGGCTATACGAGCAGTTCTTC	CASSQGVAGGLYEQFF
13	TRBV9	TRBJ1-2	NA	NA	TGTGCCAGCAGTGCGGTAGGGGCCTATGGCTACACCTTC	CASSAVGAYGYTF